Listed below are T cell receptor beta chains from one sample, sequenced in a study of cytomegalovirus exposure and HLA in healthy donors. Using immunoSEQ multiplex PCR, the repertoire was profiled, and TCRdb retains in-frame clones only, with some absent. The data hold around 130,000 clones, with 73% observed a single time. The material sequenced was PBMCs. These receptors were obtained from a woman aged 40 to 55 in good health and CMV-seropositive. CDR3s include the opening cysteine and the closing phenylalanine or tryptophan. A D gene is named only where the DNA matches it firmly. Rows give clone size only sometimes, using once, few, many, or a class for an expanded clone.

J gene,clone size,D gene,V gene,CDR3 length,CDR3 protein,CDR3 DNA
TRBJ2-1,NA,NA,TRBV11-1,11,CASSFNNEQFF,TGTGCCAGCAGCTTCAACAATGAGCAGTTCTTC
TRBJ1-1,NA,TRBD1,TRBV29-1,14,CSAEDRRGYTEAFF,TGCAGCGCTGAGGACAGGAGGGGGTACACTGAAGCTTTCTTT
TRBJ2-7,once,TRBD2,TRBV2,17,CASRDSGNSGRRYEQYF,TGTGCCAGCAGGGACTCAGGAAATAGCGGGAGACGCTACGAGCAGTACTTC
TRBJ2-2,few,NA,TRBV4-2,14,CASSHVEDTGELFF,TGTGCCAGCAGCCATGTAGAGGACACCGGGGAGCTGTTTTTT
TRBJ2-3,NA,TRBD2,TRBV7-7,16,CASSLGSGGHADTQYF,TGTGCCAGCAGCTTAGGTAGCGGGGGGCACGCAGATACGCAGTATTTT
TRBJ2-7,NA,NA,TRBV4-3,15,CASSQSVIAGYEQYF,TGCGCCAGCAGCCAATCCGTCATTGCCGGCTACGAGCAGTACTTC
TRBJ1-4,NA,TRBD1,TRBV28,17,CASSHSGAGTGREKLFF,TGTGCCAGCAGTCATTCGGGGGCCGGGACAGGAAGAGAAAAACTGTTTTTT
TRBJ1-6,NA,TRBD1,TRBV5-4,14,CASSVRDRDSPLHF,TGTGCCAGCAGCGTCCGGGACAGGGATTCACCCCTCCACTTT
TRBJ2-3,few,NA,TRBV27,12,CASSLARDTQYF,TGTGCCAGCAGTTTAGCTAGAGATACGCAGTATTTT
TRBJ2-1,NA,TRBD2,TRBV7-2,14,CASSTYGLDNEQFF,TGTGCCAGCAGCACTTACGGACTAGACAATGAGCAGTTCTTC
TRBJ1-1,NA,NA,TRBV7-2,13,CASSFVQGAEAFF,TGTGCCAGCAGCTTCGTACAGGGAGCGGAAGCTTTCTTT
TRBJ1-6,NA,TRBD1,TRBV5-1,16,CASSLGTGTGDSPLHF,TGCGCCAGCAGCTTGGGAACCGGGACAGGGGATTCACCCCTCCACTTT
TRBJ1-5,NA,TRBD1,TRBV19,21,CASRPTRGGTGGFFVNQPQHF,TGTGCCAGTAGACCTACGCGAGGCGGGACAGGGGGATTTTTTGTCAATCAGCCCCAGCATTTT